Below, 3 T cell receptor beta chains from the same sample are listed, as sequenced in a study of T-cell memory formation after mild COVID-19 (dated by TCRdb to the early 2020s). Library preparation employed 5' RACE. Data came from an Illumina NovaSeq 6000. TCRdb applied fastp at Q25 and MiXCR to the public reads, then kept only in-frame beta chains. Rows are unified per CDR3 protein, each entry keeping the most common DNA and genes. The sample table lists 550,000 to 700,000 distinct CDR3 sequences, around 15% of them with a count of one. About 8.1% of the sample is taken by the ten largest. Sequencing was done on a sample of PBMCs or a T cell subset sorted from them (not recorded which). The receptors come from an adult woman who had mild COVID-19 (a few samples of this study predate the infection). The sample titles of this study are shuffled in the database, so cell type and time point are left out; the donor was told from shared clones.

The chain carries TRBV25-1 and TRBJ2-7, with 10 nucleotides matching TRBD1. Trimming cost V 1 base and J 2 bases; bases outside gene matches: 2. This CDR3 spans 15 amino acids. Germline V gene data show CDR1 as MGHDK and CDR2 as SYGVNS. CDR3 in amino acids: CASSEWGTGAYEQYF. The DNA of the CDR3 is TGTGCCAGCAGTGAATGGGGGACAGGGGCCTACGAGCAGTACTTC.

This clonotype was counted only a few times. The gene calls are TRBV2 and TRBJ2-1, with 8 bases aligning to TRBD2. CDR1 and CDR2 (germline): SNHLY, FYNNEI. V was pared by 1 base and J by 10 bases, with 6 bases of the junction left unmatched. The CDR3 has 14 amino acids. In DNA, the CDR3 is TGTGCCAGCAGTGAAGTCGTTGCGGGAGGCGAGCAGTTCTTC. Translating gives CASSEVVAGGEQFF.

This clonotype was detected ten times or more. In DNA, the CDR3 is TGTGCCAGCAGTTTAGAATTGGAAGCTTTCTTT. Amino acids: CASSLELEAFF. The chain is built from TRBV12-3 or TRBV12-4 and TRBJ1-1; D gene ambiguous. The CDR3 consists of 11 residues. V lost 1 base and J 8 bases, leaving 5 bases between the germline ends.